This T cell receptor (beta chain) was identified during a study of cytomegalovirus exposure and HLA in healthy donors. The sample holds one count of this clone. Its antigen is as yet unknown. Notes on the study in general: Cytomegalovirus-associated TCR beta chains were listed, numbering 164. A later analysis found first-cohort TCR clusters tended to co-occur in the 120 or so validation repertoires.

The assay was immunoSEQ multiplex PCR, and TCRdb's table has in-frame clones only and misses some. The sample has 110,000 to 150,000 clones, about 94% seen once. Trimming stripped 3 bases from V and 3 bases from J, with 12 bases between. This CDR3 contains 15 residues. The germline CDR1 and CDR2 sequences are MDHEN and SYDVKM. This receptor was taken from a man between 18 and 29 years old in good health and CMV-seropositive. This sequence joins TRBV28 and TRBJ1-3; D call uncertain. Sequencing used PBMCs. The CDR3 loop reads CASSFIGEDGNTIYF. CDR3 nucleotides: TGTGCCAGCAGTTTCATCGGGGAAGATGGAAACACCATATATTTT.